This is a list of T cell receptor beta chains from one sample in a study of cytomegalovirus exposure and HLA in healthy donors. Libraries were prepared by immunoSEQ multiplex PCR; TCRdb keeps only in-frame clonotypes and omits some of them. This table has 150,000 to 180,000 clones, roughly 79% appearing once. The sequencing input was PBMCs. Source of these receptors: a man aged 18 to 29 in good health and CMV-seronegative. CDR3s include the opening cysteine and the closing phenylalanine or tryptophan. D genes are given only for firm matches. The size of a clone is reported for some rows only, either as once, few or many, or as a class for expanded clones.

V	size	length	D	J	DNA	CDR3
TRBV4-2	-	16	-	TRBJ1-1	TGTGCCAGCAGCCCGAGATTGGACAGCCTGAACACTGAAGCTTTCTTT	CASSPRLDSLNTEAFF
TRBV4-3	-	13	-	TRBJ2-3	TGCGCCAGCAGCCAAGATCCTATAGATACGCAGTATTTT	CASSQDPIDTQYF
TRBV18	few	13	-	TRBJ1-5	TGTGCCAGCTCACCAACAAATTCTCAGCCCCAGCATTTT	CASSPTNSQPQHF
TRBV6-5	-	13	-	TRBJ2-2	TGTGCCAGCGGCCCAGGAGGCACCGGGGAGCTGTTTTTT	CASGPGGTGELFF
TRBV7-9	-	14	-	TRBJ2-5	TGTGCCAGCAGCTCGACTGGAAGCCAAGAGACCCAGTACTTC	CASSSTGSQETQYF
TRBV9	-	15	TRBD1	TRBJ2-7	TGTGCCAGCAGCGTAGGGGGGGACAGGACCTACGAGCAGTACTTC	CASSVGGDRTYEQYF
TRBV19	-	14	-	TRBJ1-5	TGTGCCAGTAGCCCCGCAGGGTTCGGTCAGCCCCAGCATTTT	CASSPAGFGQPQHF
TRBV10-3	once	14	TRBD1	TRBJ1-1	TGTGCCATCAGTCCACTCAGGGGGGACACTGAAGCTTTCTTT	CAISPLRGDTEAFF
TRBV5-4	-	15	-	TRBJ1-3	TGTGCCAGCAGCTTGGGTGGCACACCCGGAAACACCATATATTTT	CASSLGGTPGNTIYF
TRBV5-1	few	16	TRBD2	TRBJ2-3	TGCGCCAGCAGCCCGGGACTAGCGGGGGTCACAGATACGCAGTATTTT	CASSPGLAGVTDTQYF
TRBV27	few	15	-	TRBJ1-5	TGTGCCAGCAGAACTTCAGGGAAGAGCAATCAGCCCCAGCATTTT	CASRTSGKSNQPQHF
TRBV5-1	few	16	TRBD1	TRBJ1-6	TGCGCCAGCAGCTTAGATGGACAGGGACAAGGGTCACCCCTCCACTTT	CASSLDGQGQGSPLHF
TRBV6-1	-	14	TRBD2	TRBJ2-1	TGTGCCAGCAGGGGGACTACCTCTTGGAATGAGCAGTTCTTC	CASRGTTSWNEQFF
TRBV6-6	-	14	-	TRBJ2-7	TGTGCCAGCAGTTTCCTACGGGGACACTACGAGCAGTACTTC	CASSFLRGHYEQYF
TRBV6-5	-	16	-	TRBJ2-1	TGTGCCAGCAGTTACTCGATGGGCAGCCTGAAGGATGAGCAGTTCTTC	CASSYSMGSLKDEQFF
TRBV30	-	15	-	TRBJ2-1	TGTGCCTGGAGTGTTCAAAGCGGCTCCTACAATGAGCAGTTCTTC	CAWSVQSGSYNEQFF
TRBV9	few	15	-	TRBJ2-2	TGTGCCAGCACCCGTGAGGGGACTAACACCGGGGAGCTGTTTTTT	CASTREGTNTGELFF
TRBV7-9	once	15	-	TRBJ1-6	TGTGCCAGCAGCTTAGCGCCCGGACTCGATTCACCCCTCCACTTT	CASSLAPGLDSPLHF
TRBV5-1	-	15	-	TRBJ2-5	TGCGCCAGCAGCCACGGAACAGTTTGGTTGGAGACCCAGTACTTC	CASSHGTVWLETQYF
TRBV20-1	-	11	-	TRBJ2-5	TGCAGTGCTAGCAGGGCAGAGACCCAGTACTTC	CSASRAETQYF
TRBV11-2	once	16	-	TRBJ2-3	TGTGCCAGCAGCCTGCTGACAGGAACTAGCACAGATACGCAGTATTTT	CASSLLTGTSTDTQYF
TRBV27	-	12	-	TRBJ2-7	TGTGCCAGCACCAACAGGGCTCACGAGCAGTACTTC	CASTNRAHEQYF
TRBV7-3	-	14	TRBD2	TRBJ2-2	TGTGCCAGCAGCCTGACTAGCATCACCGGGGAGCTGTTTTTT	CASSLTSITGELFF
TRBV4-1	-	17	-	TRBJ2-1	TGCGCCAGCAGCCTTACGGAGAGTATAAGCTCCTACAATGAGCAGTTCTTC	CASSLTESISSYNEQFF
TRBV27	-	14	-	TRBJ2-1	TGTGCCAGCAGTTTGAGGTCCAGCTACAATGAGCAGTTCTTC	CASSLRSSYNEQFF
TRBV21-1	-	15	-	TRBJ1-5	TGTGCCAGCACCCCCCGACACAGGGTAGGACAGCCCCAGCATTTT	CASTPRHRVGQPQHF
TRBV11-2	-	15	TRBD1	TRBJ1-4	TGTGCCAGCAGCTCCCGGGACAGGGTTAGAGAAAAACTGTTTTTT	CASSSRDRVREKLFF
TRBV6-6	-	16	TRBD1	TRBJ1-2	TGTGCCAGCAGATCCGGGACAGGGGGCGCGGGCTATGGCTACACCTTC	CASRSGTGGAGYGYTF
TRBV27	-	16	-	TRBJ1-1	TGTGCCAGCGCAGAACGGGACTGGGCTCGAGGGACTGAAGCTTTCTTT	CASAERDWARGTEAFF
TRBV27	-	16	-	TRBJ2-2	TGTGCCAGCAGTTTACTAGGGGTGGAAGGCACCGGGGAGCTGTTTTTT	CASSLLGVEGTGELFF
TRBV5-8	once	15	TRBD1	TRBJ2-1	TGTGCCAGCAGCTCGGCGGGACAGGTGCAGAATGAGCAGTTCTTC	CASSSAGQVQNEQFF
TRBV19	few	17	TRBD2	TRBJ2-3	TGTGCCAGTAGTATTTCTAGCGGGGGCCCTAGCGCAGATACGCAGTATTTT	CASSISSGGPSADTQYF
TRBV6-4	few	15	TRBD2	TRBJ2-3	TGTGCCAGCAGCCGAGCGGCGGGAGACACAGATACGCAGTATTTT	CASSRAAGDTDTQYF
TRBV4-1	-	19	-	TRBJ1-5	TGCGCCAGCAGCCAAGACCTTCTTTGGCCCGAATATAGCAATCAGCCCCAGCATTTT	CASSQDLLWPEYSNQPQHF
TRBV4-3	few	15	TRBD1	TRBJ2-7	TGCGCCAGCAGCCAAGCGGGACAGGGTAGCTACGAGCAGTACTTC	CASSQAGQGSYEQYF
TRBV11-2	-	14	-	TRBJ2-7	TGTGCCAGCAGCTTAGGGGCGGGGCAGTACGAGCAGTACTTC	CASSLGAGQYEQYF
TRBV18	-	16	TRBD2	TRBJ2-2	TGTGCCAGCTCACCACGACTAGCGGGGAGCACCGGGGAGCTGTTTTTT	CASSPRLAGSTGELFF
TRBV19	-	16	-	TRBJ2-7	TGTGCCAGTAGTATTTTCGAGGGGATAGCGGCATACGAGCAGTACTTC	CASSIFEGIAAYEQYF
TRBV29-1	once	14	-	TRBJ1-1	TGCAGCGCGTGTAGGGGGGGAGACGACACTGAAGCTTTCTTT	CSACRGGDDTEAFF
TRBV6-5	-	13	-	TRBJ1-1	TGTGCCAGCAGTTACTCCAAAGGGAGTGAAGCTTTCTTT	CASSYSKGSEAFF
TRBV27	-	13	TRBD1	TRBJ1-1	TGTGCCAGCAGCCACAGGGGGCCCACTGAAGCTTTCTTT	CASSHRGPTEAFF
TRBV7-9	-	15	TRBD1	TRBJ2-2	TGTTCCAGCAGCTTGGGACAGGGACTCTCCGGGGAGCTGTTTTTT	CSSSLGQGLSGELFF
TRBV2	-	14	-	TRBJ2-5	TGTGCCAGCAACCCAAACGGACAGCAAGAGACCCAGTACTTC	CASNPNGQQETQYF
TRBV7-6	-	16	-	TRBJ2-6	TGTGCCAGCAGCTTAGGGGAAAACTCTGGGGCCAACGGCCTGACTTTC	CASSLGENSGANGLTF
TRBV28	-	17	-	TRBJ2-2	TGTGCCAGTGTTTTTATGGGTACAGATGGGAACACCGGGGAGCTGTTTTTT	CASVFMGTDGNTGELFF
TRBV6-6	few	15	TRBD2	TRBJ2-7	TGTGCCAGCACTCCTAGCGGGGGGGGGTCCTACGAGCAGTACTTC	CASTPSGGGSYEQYF
TRBV9	-	15	-	TRBJ1-1	TGTGCCAGCAGCGTAATAGCCATGTGGAACACTGAAGCTTTCTTT	CASSVIAMWNTEAFF
TRBV11-2	-	15	TRBD2	TRBJ2-3	TGTGCCAGCAGCTTAGCCGGGGGAGGGACAGATACGCAGTATTTT	CASSLAGGGTDTQYF
TRBV7-9	-	15	TRBD1	TRBJ1-5	TGTGCCAGCAGCCCACAGGGGTTGGGCAATCAGCCCCAGCACTTT	CASSPQGLGNQPQHF
TRBV7-8	-	15	TRBD2	TRBJ2-1	TGTGCCAGCATCCTTGGAGTAGCGGGGTACAATGAGCAGTTCTTC	CASILGVAGYNEQFF
TRBV19	-	15	TRBD1	TRBJ1-1	TGTGCCAGTTCCGGGACAGGGGGCGCGGGGACTGAAGCTTTCTTT	CASSGTGGAGTEAFF
TRBV2	few	16	TRBD1	TRBJ2-6	TGTGCCAGCAGTTTACAACAGGGGGCCGGGGCCAACGTCCTGACTTTC	CASSLQQGAGANVLTF
TRBV15	-	14	-	TRBJ1-1	TGTGCCACCAATCAGAGATCAGGGGACACTGAAGCTTTCTTT	CATNQRSGDTEAFF
TRBV14	-	17	TRBD1	TRBJ2-5	TGTGCCAGCAGCCTGATAGGACCGGGCAGGGGGAAAGAGACCCAGTACTTC	CASSLIGPGRGKETQYF
TRBV27	-	15	-	TRBJ1-4	TGTGCCAGCAGACCTGCACTGGCAACTAATGAAAAACTGTTTTTT	CASRPALATNEKLFF
TRBV7-8	-	13	-	TRBJ2-2	TGTGCCAGCAGCTTAGCCTCTGTTTGGGAGCTGTTTTTT	CASSLASVWELFF
TRBV7-6	-	18	TRBD2	TRBJ2-2	TGTGCCAGCAGCCCTGCGGGGGGCCCGCATCTAGACACCGGGGAGCTGTTTTTT	CASSPAGGPHLDTGELFF